This record looks at one T cell receptor beta chain sequence and its context. V trimming: 4 bases; J trimming: 0 bases; junction bases outside the gene matches: 8. Germline V gives CDR1 LNHDA, CDR2 SQIVND (reference sequence). This CDR3 has 17 residues. Clones were read by immunoSEQ multiplex PCR, and TCRdb kept only the in-frame ones, dropping some. The top ten clones hold 0.55% to 0.7% of a sample with roughly 38,000 clones, roughly 89% of them seen once. The record originates from a study of T cell changes during pregnancy in multiple sclerosis. This material consisted of CD4+ T cells from peripheral blood mononuclear cells, taken in the second trimester of pregnancy. The gene calls are TRBV19 and TRBJ1-5, with 8 bases aligning to TRBD1. This receptor was obtained from a female donor in good health, enrolled as a control in a pregnancy study. This CDR3 reads CASSRGTGTDSNQPQHF. DNA for the CDR3: TGTGCCAGTAGTAGGGGGACAGGCACGGATAGCAATCAGCCCCAGCATTTT.